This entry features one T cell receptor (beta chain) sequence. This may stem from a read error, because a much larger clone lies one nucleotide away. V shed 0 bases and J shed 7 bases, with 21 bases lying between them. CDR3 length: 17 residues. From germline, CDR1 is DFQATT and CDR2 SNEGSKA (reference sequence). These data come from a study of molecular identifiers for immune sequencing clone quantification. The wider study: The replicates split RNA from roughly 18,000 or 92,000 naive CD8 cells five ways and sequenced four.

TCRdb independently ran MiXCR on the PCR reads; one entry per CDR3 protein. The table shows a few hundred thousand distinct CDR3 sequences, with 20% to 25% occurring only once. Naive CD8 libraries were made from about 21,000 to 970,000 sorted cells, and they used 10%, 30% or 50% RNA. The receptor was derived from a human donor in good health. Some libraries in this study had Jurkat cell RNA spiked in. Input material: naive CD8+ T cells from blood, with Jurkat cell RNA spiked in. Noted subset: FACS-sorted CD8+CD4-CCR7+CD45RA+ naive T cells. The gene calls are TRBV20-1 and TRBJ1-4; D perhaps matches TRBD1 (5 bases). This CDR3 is CSARDFGGDSPSEKLFF. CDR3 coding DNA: TGCAGTGCTAGAGATTTCGGAGGTGACAGCCCTAGTGAAAAACTGTTTTTT.